The T cell receptor beta chain under discussion was sequenced for a study of blood T cell repertoires in COVID-19. Study background: Samples taken during acute and convalescent COVID-19 were collected in the United States, Italy and Spain.

Methods used by the authors: Amplification of reference gene primers was used by the study to estimate nucleated cell counts. Using immunoSEQ multiplex PCR, the repertoire was profiled, and TCRdb retains in-frame clones only, with some absent. D and trimming come from the DNA, and the V and J calls and clone size come from that table. Among 120,000 or so clones listed, 80% to 90% were seen once. The sequenced sample was peripheral blood. The origin of this receptor is a man between 65 and 80 years old with active or convalescent COVID-19.

DNA for the CDR3: TGTGCCAGCAGCTCGACTAGCGGGGGTGAGCAGTTCTTC. This encodes CASSSTSGGEQFF. The V gene is TRBV11-2, the J gene TRBJ2-1, with TRBD2 matching over 12 bases. The CDR3 spans 13 residues. V shed 4 bases and J 9 bases; nucleotides not matched to a gene: 1. CDR1 SGHAT and CDR2 FQNNGV come from the germline V gene.